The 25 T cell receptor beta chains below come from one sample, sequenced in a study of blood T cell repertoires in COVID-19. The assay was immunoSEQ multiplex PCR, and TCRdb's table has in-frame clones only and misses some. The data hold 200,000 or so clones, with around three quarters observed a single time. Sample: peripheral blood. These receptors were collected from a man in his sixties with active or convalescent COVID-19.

DNA for the CDR3: TGTGCCAGCGGACAGGGGGTCTCGGGAGGCTACACCTTC. This translates into CASGQGVSGGYTF. The V call is TRBV5-8, the J call TRBJ1-2; 10 bases are shared with TRBD1. The V gene's germline CDR1 is SGHTS and CDR2 YDEGEE. After removal of 7 bases from V and 8 bases from J, the junction contained 8 bases not matched to a gene. CDR3 size: 13 residues. The variable domain in full, completed from reference TRBV5-8 and TRBJ1-2, reads EAGVTQSPTHLIKTRGQQATLRCSPISGHTSVYWYQQALGLGLQFLLWYDEGEERNRGNFPPRFSGRQFPNYSSELNVNALELEDSALYLCASGQGVSGGYTFGSGTRLTVV.

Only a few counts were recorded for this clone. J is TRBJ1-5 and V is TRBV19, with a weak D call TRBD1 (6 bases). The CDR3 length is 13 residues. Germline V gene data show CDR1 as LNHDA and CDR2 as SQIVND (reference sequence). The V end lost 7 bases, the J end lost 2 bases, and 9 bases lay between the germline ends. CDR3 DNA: TGTGCCAGTATAGGGGGGGGCAATCAGCCCCAGCATTTT. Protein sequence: CASIGGGNQPQHF. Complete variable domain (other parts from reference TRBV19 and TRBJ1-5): DGGITQSPKYLFRKEGQNVTLSCEQNLNHDAMYWYRQDPGQGLRLIYYSQIVNDFQKGDIAEGYSVSREKKESFPLTVTSAQKNPTAFYLCASIGGGNQPQHFGDGTRLSIL.

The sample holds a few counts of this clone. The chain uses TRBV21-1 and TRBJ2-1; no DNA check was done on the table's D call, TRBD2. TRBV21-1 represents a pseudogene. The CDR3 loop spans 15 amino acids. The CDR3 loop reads CAKRREGNPWNEQFF. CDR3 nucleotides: TGTGCCAAGAGGCGGGAGGGCAACCCCTGGAATGAGCAGTTCTTC.

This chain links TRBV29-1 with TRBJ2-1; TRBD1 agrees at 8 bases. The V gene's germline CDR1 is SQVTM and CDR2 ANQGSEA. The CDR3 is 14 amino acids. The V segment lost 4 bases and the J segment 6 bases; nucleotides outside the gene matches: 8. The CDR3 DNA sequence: TGCAGCGTTGTTGTCGGACAGGGCCGCAATGAGCAGTTCTTC. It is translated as CSVVVGQGRNEQFF.

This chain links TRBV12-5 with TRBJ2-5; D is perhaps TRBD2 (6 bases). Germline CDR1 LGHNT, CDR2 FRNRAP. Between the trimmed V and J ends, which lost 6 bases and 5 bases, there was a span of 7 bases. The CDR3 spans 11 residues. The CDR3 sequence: CASGREETQYF. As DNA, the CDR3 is TGTGCTAGTGGCCGGGAGGAGACCCAGTACTTC. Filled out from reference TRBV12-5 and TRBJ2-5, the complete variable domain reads DARVTQTPRHKVTEMGQEVTMRCQPILGHNTVFWYRQTMMQGLELLAYFRNRAPLDDSGMPKDRFSAEMPDATLATLKIQPSEPRDSAVYFCASGREETQYFGPGTRLLVL.

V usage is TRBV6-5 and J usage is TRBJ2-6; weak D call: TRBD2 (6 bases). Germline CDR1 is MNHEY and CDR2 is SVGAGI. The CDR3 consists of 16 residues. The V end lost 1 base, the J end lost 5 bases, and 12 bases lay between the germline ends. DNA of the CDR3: TGTGCCAGCAGTTACTTCGGGAGTTTGAGGGCCAACGTCCTGACTTTC. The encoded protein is CASSYFGSLRANVLTF.

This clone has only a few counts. The CDR3 reads CASSSSGVGYTF. The DNA of the CDR3 is TGTGCCAGCAGCTCCTCAGGGGTTGGCTACACCTTC. This chain joins TRBV5-6 and TRBJ1-2; tentatively, D is TRBD1 (6 bases). The CDR3 length is 12 residues. Germline lookup yields CDR1 SGHDT and CDR2 YYEEEE. Trimming stripped 3 bases from V and 7 bases from J, with 10 bases between. The full variable domain, in which reference TRBV5-6 and TRBJ1-2 provide the parts outside the CDR3, is DAGVTQSPTHLIKTRGQQVTLRCSPKSGHDTVSWYQQALGQGPQFIFQYYEEEERQRGNFPDRFSGHQFPNYSSELNVNALLLGDSALYLCASSSSGVGYTFGSGTRLTVV.

CDR3 bases: TGTGCCACCAGTGCCCCGGGACATGGCACCTACGAGCAGTACTTC. It is translated as CATSAPGHGTYEQYF. This sequence joins TRBV24-1 and TRBJ2-7, with D maybe TRBD1 (6 bases). The germline gives CDR1 KGHDR, CDR2 SFDVKD. V shed 5 bases and J shed 2 bases, with 15 bases lying between them. The CDR3 length is 15 residues.

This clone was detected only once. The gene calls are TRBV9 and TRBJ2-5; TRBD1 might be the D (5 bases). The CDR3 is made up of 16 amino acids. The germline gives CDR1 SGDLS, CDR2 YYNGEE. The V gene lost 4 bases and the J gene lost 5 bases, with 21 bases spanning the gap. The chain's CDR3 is CASSPQTGQLGETQYF. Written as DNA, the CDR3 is TGTGCCAGCAGCCCCCAAACCGGACAACTCGGGGAGACCCAGTACTTC.

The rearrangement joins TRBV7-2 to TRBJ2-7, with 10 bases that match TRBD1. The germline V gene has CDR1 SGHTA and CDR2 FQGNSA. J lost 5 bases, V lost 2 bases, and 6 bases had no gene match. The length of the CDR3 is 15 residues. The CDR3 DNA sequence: TGTGCCAGCAGCTTAATAGGACAGGGGGGTGACGAGCAGTACTTC. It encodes CASSLIGQGGDEQYF. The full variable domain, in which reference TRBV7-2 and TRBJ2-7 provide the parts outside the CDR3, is GAGVSQSPSNKVTEKGKDVELRCDPISGHTALYWYRQSLGQGLEFLIYFQGNSAPDKSGLPSDRFSAERTGGSVSTLTIQRTQQEDSAVYLCASSLIGQGGDEQYFGPGTRLTVT.

The chain's CDR3 is CASSPGQENYEQYF. The CDR3 coding sequence is TGTGCCAGCTCACCAGGGCAGGAAAACTACGAGCAGTACTTC. This chain links TRBV18 with TRBJ2-7; D not resolved. Germline V gene lookup returns CDR1 KGHSH and CDR2 LQKENI. With 2 bases removed from V and 3 bases from J, the gap between germline ends came to 11 bases. CDR3 length: 14 residues.

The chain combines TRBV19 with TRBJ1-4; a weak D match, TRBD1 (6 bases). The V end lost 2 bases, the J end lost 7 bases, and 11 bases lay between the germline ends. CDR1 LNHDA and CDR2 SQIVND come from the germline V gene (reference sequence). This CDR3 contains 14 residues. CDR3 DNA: TGTGCCAGTAGTATACAGGGGCGCGGTGAAAAACTGTTTTTT. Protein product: CASSIQGRGEKLFF.

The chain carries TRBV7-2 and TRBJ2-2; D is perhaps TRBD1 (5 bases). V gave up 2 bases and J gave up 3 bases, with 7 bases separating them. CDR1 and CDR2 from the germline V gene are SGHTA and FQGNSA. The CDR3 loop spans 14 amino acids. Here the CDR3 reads CASSLIRDTGELFF. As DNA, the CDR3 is TGTGCCAGCAGCTTAATCAGGGACACCGGGGAGCTGTTTTTT.

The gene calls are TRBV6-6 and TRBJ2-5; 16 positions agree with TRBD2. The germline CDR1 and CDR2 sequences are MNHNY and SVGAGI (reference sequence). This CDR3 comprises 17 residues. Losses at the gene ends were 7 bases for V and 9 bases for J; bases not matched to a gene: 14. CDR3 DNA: TGTGCCAGCAATCGCGTACCGGGACTAGCGGGAGGGGGCCCCCAGTACTTC. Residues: CASNRVPGLAGGGPQYF.

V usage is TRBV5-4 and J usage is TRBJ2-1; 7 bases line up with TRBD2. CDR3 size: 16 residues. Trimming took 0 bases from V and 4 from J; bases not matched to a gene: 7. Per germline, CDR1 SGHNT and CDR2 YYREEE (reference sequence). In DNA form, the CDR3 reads TGTGCCAGCAGCTTGGCCCGGACTAGGGTTTACAATGAGCAGTTCTTC. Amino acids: CASSLARTRVYNEQFF.

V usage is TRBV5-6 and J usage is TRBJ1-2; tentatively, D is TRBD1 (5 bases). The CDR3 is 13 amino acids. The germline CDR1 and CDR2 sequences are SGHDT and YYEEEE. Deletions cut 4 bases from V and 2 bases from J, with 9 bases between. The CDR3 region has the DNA TGTGCCAGCAGCGCGGGACGGAACTATGGCTACACCTTC. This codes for CASSAGRNYGYTF. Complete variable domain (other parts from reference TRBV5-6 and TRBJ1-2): DAGVTQSPTHLIKTRGQQVTLRCSPKSGHDTVSWYQQALGQGPQFIFQYYEEEERQRGNFPDRFSGHQFPNYSSELNVNALLLGDSALYLCASSAGRNYGYTFGSGTRLTVV.

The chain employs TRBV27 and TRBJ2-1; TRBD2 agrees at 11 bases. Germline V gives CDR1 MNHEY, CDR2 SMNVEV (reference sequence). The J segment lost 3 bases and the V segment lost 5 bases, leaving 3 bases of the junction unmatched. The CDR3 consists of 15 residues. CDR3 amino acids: CASSKGTSGYNEQFF. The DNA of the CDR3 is TGTGCCAGCAGTAAAGGGACTAGCGGCTACAATGAGCAGTTCTTC.

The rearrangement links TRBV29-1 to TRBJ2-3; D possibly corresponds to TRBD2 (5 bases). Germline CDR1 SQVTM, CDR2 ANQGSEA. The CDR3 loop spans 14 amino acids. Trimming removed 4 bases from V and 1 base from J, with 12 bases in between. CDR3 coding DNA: TGCAGCGTTGGGACTTCTTATGGCACAGATACGCAGTATTTT. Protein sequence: CSVGTSYGTDTQYF.

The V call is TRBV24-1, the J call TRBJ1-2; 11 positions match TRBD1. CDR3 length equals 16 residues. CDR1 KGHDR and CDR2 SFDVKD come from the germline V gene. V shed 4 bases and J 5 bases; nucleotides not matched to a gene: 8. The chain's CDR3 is CATSESGTGGGYGYTF. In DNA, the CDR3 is TGTGCCACCAGTGAATCCGGGACAGGGGGTGGGTATGGCTACACCTTC.

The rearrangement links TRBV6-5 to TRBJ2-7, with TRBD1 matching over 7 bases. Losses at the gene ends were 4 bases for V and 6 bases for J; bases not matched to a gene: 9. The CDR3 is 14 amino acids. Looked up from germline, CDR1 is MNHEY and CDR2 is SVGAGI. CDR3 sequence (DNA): TGTGCCAGCAGTTCCCATCGACAGGGCGCCGAGCAGTACTTC. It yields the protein CASSSHRQGAEQYF.

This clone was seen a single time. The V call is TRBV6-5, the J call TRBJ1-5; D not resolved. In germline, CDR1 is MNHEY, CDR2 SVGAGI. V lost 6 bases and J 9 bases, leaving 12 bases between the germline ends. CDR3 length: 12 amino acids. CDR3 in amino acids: CASSVLERPQHF. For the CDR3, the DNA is TGTGCCAGCAGCGTCTTGGAGCGGCCCCAGCATTTT.

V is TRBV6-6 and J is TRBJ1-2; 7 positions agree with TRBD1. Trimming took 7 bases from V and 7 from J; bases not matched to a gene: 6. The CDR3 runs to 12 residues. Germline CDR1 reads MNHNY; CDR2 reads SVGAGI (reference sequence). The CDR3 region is CASKDRDAGYTF. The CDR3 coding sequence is TGTGCCAGCAAAGACAGGGACGCTGGCTACACCTTC.

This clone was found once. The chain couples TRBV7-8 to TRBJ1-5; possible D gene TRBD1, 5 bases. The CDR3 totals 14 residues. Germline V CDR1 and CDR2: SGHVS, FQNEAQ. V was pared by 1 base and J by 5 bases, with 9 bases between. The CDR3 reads CASSLDPGYQPQHF. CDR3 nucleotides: TGTGCCAGCAGCTTAGATCCAGGGTATCAGCCCCAGCATTTT.

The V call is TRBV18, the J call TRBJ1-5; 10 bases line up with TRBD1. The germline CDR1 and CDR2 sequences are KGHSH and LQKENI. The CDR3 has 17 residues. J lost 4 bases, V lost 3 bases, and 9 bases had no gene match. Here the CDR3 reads CASSPLRTGGGNQPQHF. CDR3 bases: TGTGCCAGCTCACCTCTCCGGACAGGGGGTGGGAATCAGCCCCAGCATTTT.

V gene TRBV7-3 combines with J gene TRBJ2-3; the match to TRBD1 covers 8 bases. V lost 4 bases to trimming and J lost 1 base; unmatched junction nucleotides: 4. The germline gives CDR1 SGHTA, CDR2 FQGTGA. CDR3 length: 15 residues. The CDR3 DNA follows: TGTGCCAGCAGCTCTGGACAGGGAGGCACAGATACGCAGTATTTT. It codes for CASSSGQGGTDTQYF.